Listed here are 23 T cell receptor beta chains from one sample, sequenced in a study of T cell responses to AZD1222 COVID-19 vaccine. TCRdb's table, derived via immunoSEQ multiplex PCR, lists solely in-frame clones and lacks some. The sample contains more than 150,000 clones, more than 90% of which appear only once. The material sequenced was peripheral blood, taken 28 days after the second AZD1222 dose. The receptors stem from an adult who received the AZD1222 COVID-19 vaccine.

This chain uses TRBV6-6 with TRBJ1-6, with 9 bases identical to TRBD1. The CDR3 contains 16 residues. The V gene's germline CDR1 is MNHNY and CDR2 SVGAGI (reference sequence). Unmatched junction bases numbered 5, after V lost 0 bases and J lost 8 bases. CDR3 sequence (DNA): TGTGCCAGCAGTTACTCCCGGGACAGGGCTCATTCACCCCTCCACTTT. This translates into CASSYSRDRAHSPLHF.

CDR3 coding DNA: TGTGCCAGCACCGAAGGGGGGGGTGAGCAGTTCTTC. Its protein product is CASTEGGGEQFF. This chain uses TRBV2 with TRBJ2-1, with D possibly matching TRBD2 (7 bases). This CDR3 is 12 amino acids long. CDR1 is SNHLY and CDR2 is FYNNEI in the germline V gene. The ends were cut back, 7 bases at V and 9 bases at J, with 13 bases in the middle.

The V gene is TRBV19, the J gene TRBJ1-5; a possible D gene is TRBD1 (6 bases). The V end was cut by 6 bases, the J end by 8 bases, with 20 bases between. The CDR3 runs to 15 residues. The V gene's germline CDR1 is LNHDA and CDR2 SQIVND (reference sequence). CDR3 loop: CASSPGGLQVKPQHF. CDR3 bases: TGTGCCAGTAGCCCGGGGGGCCTCCAAGTAAAGCCCCAGCATTTT.

The CDR3 loop reads CASRESAGDTEAFF. CDR3 sequence (DNA): TGTGCCAGCAGGGAAAGTGCGGGGGACACTGAAGCTTTCTTT. The rearrangement uses TRBV7-3 and TRBJ1-1; possibly TRBD1 for D (5 bases). Trimming left V 6 bases short and J 3 bases short, with 14 bases between. CDR1 SGHTA and CDR2 FQGTGA come from the germline V gene. CDR3 length: 14 amino acids.

V usage is TRBV9 and J usage is TRBJ2-1, with D perhaps given as TRBD1 or TRBD2 (5 bases each). V lost 1 base to trimming and J lost 6 bases, with 14 bases between them. The CDR3 contains 15 residues. Germline CDR1 and CDR2: SGDLS and YYNGEE. The CDR3 here is CASSVRGDLGNEQFF. The CDR3 DNA is TGTGCCAGCAGCGTAAGAGGGGATCTAGGCAATGAGCAGTTCTTC.

The rearrangement uses TRBV6-6 and TRBJ2-3; 11 nucleotides match TRBD2. Trimming at V came to 5 bases and at J to 3 bases, leaving 4 bases not matched to a gene. CDR1 is MNHNY, CDR2 SVGAGI, per germline (reference sequence). The CDR3 runs to 15 residues. Here the CDR3 reads CASSPTSGRTDTQYF. The CDR3 coding sequence is TGTGCCAGCAGTCCCACTAGCGGGAGAACAGATACGCAGTATTTT.

About this clone itself: The identical CDR3 is also encoded by other nucleotide sequences in the sample. The V and J genes are TRBV11-3 and TRBJ2-1; 11 nucleotides align to TRBD2. Losses at the gene ends were 3 bases for V and 3 bases for J; bases not matched to a gene: 4. The CDR3 spans 16 residues. Germline CDR1 and CDR2: SGHNT and YENEEA. The CDR3 protein is CASSFGGLADYNEQFF. As DNA, the CDR3 is TGTGCCAGCAGCTTCGGGGGACTAGCGGACTACAATGAGCAGTTCTTC.

This chain uses TRBV28 with TRBJ1-2, with D perhaps matching TRBD1 (5 bases). V was clipped by 7 bases and J by 5 bases, with 17 bases between them. The CDR3 is 14 residues long. Looked up from germline, CDR1 is MDHEN and CDR2 is SYDVKM. The DNA for the CDR3 is TGTGCCAGCACTTCGGACCCCGGGGGATATGGCTACACCTTC. Protein product: CASTSDPGGYGYTF.

The chain couples TRBV2 to TRBJ2-4; D might be TRBD2 (5 bases). Trimming removed 7 bases from V and 3 bases from J, with 13 bases in between. CDR1 and CDR2 (germline): SNHLY, FYNNEI. The CDR3 runs 14 residues. CDR3 amino acids: CASTGESGKNIQYF. DNA of the CDR3: TGTGCCAGCACCGGGGAAAGTGGCAAAAACATTCAGTACTTC.

The chain has TRBV9 and TRBJ2-3; D not certain. CDR3 size: 14 residues. CDR1 and CDR2 from the germline V gene are SGDLS and YYNGEE. V was clipped by 1 base and J by 6 bases, with 12 bases between them. DNA of the CDR3: TGTGCCAGCAGCGTATCGGCAGTTGGGGATACGCAGTATTTT. Its protein is CASSVSAVGDTQYF.

The chain has TRBV2 and TRBJ2-7; 8 bases line up with TRBD2. This CDR3 spans 15 amino acids. J was trimmed by 0 bases and V by 10 bases; bases with no gene match: 11. Germline assignment: CDR1 SNHLY and CDR2 FYNNEI. The CDR3 protein is CATSEGREASYEQYF. The CDR3 bases are TGTGCCACATCAGAAGGGCGGGAGGCCTCCTACGAGCAGTACTTC. Full variable domain (rest looked up from reference TRBV2 and TRBJ2-7): EPEVTQTPSHQVTQMGQEVILRCVPISNHLYFYWYRQILGQKVEFLVSFYNNEISEKSEIFDDQFSVERPDGSNFTLKIRSTKLEDSAMYFCATSEGREASYEQYFGPGTRLTVT.

The V gene is TRBV30, the J gene TRBJ1-6; maybe TRBD1 (5 bases). The length of the CDR3 is 14 residues. The germline gives CDR1 GTSNPN, CDR2 SVGIG (reference sequence). Trimming stripped 0 bases from V and 7 bases from J, with 10 bases between. The CDR3 loop reads CAWSVPTGNSPLHF. For the CDR3, the DNA is TGTGCCTGGAGTGTACCTACAGGAAATTCACCCCTCCACTTT.

This clone showed up just a few times. V and J are TRBV3-1 (or the pseudogene TRBV3-2) and TRBJ2-5; possible D gene TRBD1, 6 bases. The V end was cut by 2 bases, the J end by 3 bases, with 10 bases between. The CDR3 loop spans 14 amino acids. CDR1 is LGHDT, CDR2 YNNKEL, per germline (reference sequence). In DNA, the CDR3 is TGTGCCAGCAGCCAATCCAGGGGCAAAGAGACCCAGTACTTC. This encodes CASSQSRGKETQYF.

This chain joins TRBV28 and TRBJ1-2; TRBD1 agrees at 7 bases. V shed 7 bases and J 9 bases; nucleotides not matched to a gene: 11. CDR1 MDHEN and CDR2 SYDVKM come from the germline V gene. The CDR3 is made up of 13 amino acids. The CDR3 here is CASIVDPGGSYTF. CDR3 DNA: TGTGCCAGCATCGTTGATCCAGGGGGAAGCTACACCTTC.

This clone appeared a few times. The chain carries TRBV4-1 and TRBJ2-4; D might be TRBD1 or TRBD2, each matching 5 bases. The V end was cut by 1 base, the J end by 11 bases, with 9 bases between. This CDR3 comprises 12 residues. Germline lookup yields CDR1 MGHRA and CDR2 YSYEKL. In nucleotides, the CDR3 is TGCGCCAGCAGCCAAGGAGGGGCCGTTCAGTACTTC. This codes for CASSQGGAVQYF.

The chain carries TRBV24-1 and TRBJ2-1, with TRBD2 matching 7 bases. Trimming removed 3 bases from V and 9 bases from J; junction bases left unmatched: 13. This CDR3 spans 16 amino acids. CDR1 and CDR2 (germline): KGHDR, SFDVKD. This chain's CDR3 is CATSDGQLASGREQFF. In DNA form, the CDR3 reads TGTGCCACCAGTGATGGGCAACTAGCGTCGGGCCGTGAGCAGTTCTTC.

The V gene is TRBV7-9, the J gene TRBJ1-6; no firm D call. This CDR3 region has 10 residues. Germline CDR1 reads SEHNR; CDR2 reads FQNEAQ (reference sequence). The CDR3, as DNA: TGTGAGGAAGGTACTTCACCCCTCCACTTT. Translating it yields CEEGTSPLHF.

V usage is TRBV6-5 and J usage is TRBJ2-2, with 8 nucleotides matching TRBD1. This CDR3 comprises 15 residues. CDR1 is MNHEY, CDR2 SVGAGI, per germline. V shed 2 bases and J 4 bases; nucleotides not matched to a gene: 3. CDR3 nucleotide sequence: TGTGCCAGCAGTTACCGGACAGGGATCACCGGGGAGCTGTTTTTT. This codes for CASSYRTGITGELFF.

This chain links TRBV7-3 with TRBJ1-6, with a tentative D call TRBD1 (5 bases). Germline assignment: CDR1 SGHTA and CDR2 FQGTGA. The ends were cut back, 2 bases at V and 9 bases at J, with 11 bases in the middle. This CDR3 spans 14 amino acids. CDR3 nucleotide sequence: TGTGCCAGCAGCTTAGCAGGGAGTGGTTCACCCCTCCACTTT. It encodes CASSLAGSGSPLHF.

The chain uses TRBV30 and TRBJ2-2; D unresolved. V shed 1 base and J shed 0 bases, with 12 bases lying between them. CDR1 is GTSNPN, CDR2 SVGIG, per germline (reference sequence). The CDR3 covers 16 residues. CDR3 coding DNA: TGTGCCTGGAGTGGTTCCATGGTGTCGAACACCGGGGAGCTGTTTTTT. Amino acids: CAWSGSMVSNTGELFF.

This sequence joins TRBV27 and TRBJ1-1; a possible D gene is TRBD1 (6 bases). CDR1 MNHEY and CDR2 SMNVEV come from the germline V gene (reference sequence). CDR3 length equals 14 residues. V shed 3 bases and J shed 1 base, with 9 bases lying between them. The CDR3 bases are TGTGCCAGCAGTTTCAAAGGGGGGAACACTGAAGCTTTCTTT. Its translation: CASSFKGGNTEAFF.

J is TRBJ1-5 and V is TRBV27, with a tentative D call TRBD1 (5 bases). The length of the CDR3 is 16 residues. Trimming cost V 6 bases and J 4 bases, with 19 bases left between them. The germline gives CDR1 MNHEY, CDR2 SMNVEV (reference sequence). DNA for the CDR3: TGTGCCAGCAGACCGATGGGGAGGGGAAGGAATCAGCCCCAGCATTTT. It codes for CASRPMGRGRNQPQHF.

This sequence joins TRBV3-1 (or the pseudogene TRBV3-2) and TRBJ1-5; D remains unclear. CDR3 length: 13 residues. The V and J ends lost 5 bases and 9 bases respectively, with 14 bases between them. The germline V gene encodes CDR1 LGHDT and CDR2 YNNKEL (reference sequence). CDR3 bases: TGTGCCAGCAGCGCCACCCAGGAATCGCCCCAGCATTTT. The encoded protein is CASSATQESPQHF.